This T cell receptor beta chain was obtained from a study of blood T cell repertoires in COVID-19 (dated by TCRdb to 2018 to 2021). Concerning the study at large: Samples from collaborators originated in the United States, Italy and Spain and spanned both the acute and convalescent phases of COVID-19. Where available, HLA class I and class II types were obtained from metadata supplied by the sample provider rather than from assay-based typing. A de-identified subject ID, COVID-19 status, age in years and sex were almost always included in the sample metadata. Subjects who had been exposed to COVID-19, were actively infected with it, or had recovered from it provided the deeply sampled blood TCRbeta repertoires that made up the dataset. The material from the prospective study consisted of cDNA or gDNA derived from T cells, B-cell-depleted T cells, or PBMCs. The repertoires were made available in a free public database intended to serve as a resource for research on the immune response to SARS-CoV-2. Samples were obtained from the ongoing ImmuneRACE study (first 160 participants) and from 1,200 or so subjects provided by 6 global collaborators. Study-level results and caveats: Clinical and demographic metadata were provided uncurated, with the amount varying by source and participant.

The collaborating institutions used their own protocols to collect whole blood in K2EDTA tubes. For TCRbeta analysis, collaborators shipped samples as frozen whole blood, isolated PBMCs, or DNA extracted from either of those sample types. Remarks on this clone: Which antigen it targets is not known. Nothing much larger sits one base from this clone, and base qualities are not available.

The immunoSEQ Assay, a bias-controlled multiplex PCR, was used to amplify TCRbeta CDR3 regions from genomic DNA. In the source study's methods: The number of nucleated cells in each sample was estimated from the amplification of reference gene primers within the assay. To quantify the absolute abundance of each unique TCRbeta CDR3 rearrangement, sequence reads were collapsed and filtered. Productive Simpson clonality was computed per sample as the square root of Simpson's diversity index over productive rearrangements. In its TCRdb copy, this immuneACCESS table keeps in-frame sequences only and misses some clones. Where compared with another copy, unresolved V genes explain less than half of these, and the others have no known cause. V and J calls and clone size are copied from that table; D and trimming were computed from the DNA. This sample holds 150,000 to 200,000 clones; roughly nine tenths were observed only once. The ten biggest clones cover approximately 4% of the sample.

The sample comprised peripheral blood. This TCR was sampled from an older woman with acute or convalescent COVID-19.

Read as DNA, the sequence is TGCAGCGTTGAGCATGCGGGAGAACTCAATGAGCAGTTCTTC. Its protein reads: CSVEHAGELNEQFF. The rearranged segments are TRBV29-1 and TRBJ2-1, with 7 junctional bases fitting TRBD2. V is cut back by 3 bases and J by 6 bases, with 8 bases in the junction unmatched. Inclusive of the bounding cysteine and phenylalanine, the CDR3 is 14 residues long. CDR3 DNA only is kept here, 42 bases in frame from base 1. The germline V gene supplies CDR1 SQVTM and CDR2 ANQGSEA.